This TCR beta chain comes out of a study of technical replicates of blood from several donors. The germline V gene encodes CDR1 SQVTM and CDR2 ANQGSEA. The CDR3 extends over 15 amino acids. Trimming removed 2 bases from V and 1 base from J, with 12 bases in between. Measured with immunoSEQ multiplex PCR; TCRdb has only the in-frame clones, and not every one. Of 70,000 to 95,000 clones listed, more than 85% were seen once; the top ten hold more than 0.25%. What was sequenced was T cells isolated from PBMCs. The sequence derives from a human donor in good health. The chain combines TRBV29-1 with TRBJ2-1; tentatively, D is TRBD2 (6 bases). The CDR3 coding sequence is TGCAGCGTTGAACGGGGGAGAGGTTCCTACAATGAGCAGTTCTTC. It is translated as CSVERGRGSYNEQFF.